Below are 31 T cell receptor beta chains sequenced from a single sample in a study of cytomegalovirus exposure and HLA in healthy donors. Primers for the PCR totalled 60 Vbeta and 13 Jbeta. Sequenced by immunoSEQ multiplex PCR; TCRdb stores in-frame clones only, minus some. Of 160,000 or so clones detected, roughly 82% appear once; the ten largest clones hold around 6.6%. The sample comprised PBMCs. These receptors were obtained from a woman aged 45-60 years in good health and CMV-seropositive.

This clone turned up a few times. V and J are TRBV29-1 and TRBJ2-2; 10 bases map to TRBD1. The germline CDR1 and CDR2 sequences are SQVTM and ANQGSEA. V lost 3 bases, J lost 7 bases, and 11 bases stayed unmatched. The CDR3 runs to 16 residues. This CDR3 is CSVEFRDRGISGELFF. CDR3 DNA: TGCAGCGTTGAGTTCAGGGACAGGGGTATCAGCGGGGAGCTGTTTTTT.

The chain is built from TRBV7-6 and TRBJ2-2; 12 positions match TRBD1. The V gene end was trimmed by 4 bases and the J gene end by 6 bases; junction bases not matched to a gene: 3. Germline-derived CDR1 and CDR2 are SGHVS and FNYEAQ. The CDR3 length is 15 residues. The CDR3 reads CASSSGTGGPGELFF. CDR3 DNA sequence: TGTGCCAGCAGCTCCGGGACAGGGGGCCCCGGGGAGCTGTTTTTT.

This clone was detected only once. The CDR3 region has the DNA TGCGCCAGCAGCTTGGGGGAGAGCAATGAGCAGTTCTTC. This encodes CASSLGESNEQFF. The V gene is TRBV5-1, the J gene TRBJ2-1; possibly TRBD2 for D (5 bases). Germline-derived CDR1 and CDR2 are SGHRS and YFSETQ. CDR3 length equals 13 residues. The V end lost 0 bases, the J end lost 6 bases, and 7 bases lay between the germline ends.

The chain recombines TRBV30 with TRBJ1-6; 7 nucleotides line up with TRBD1. V trimming: 0 bases; J trimming: 10 bases; junction bases outside the gene matches: 12. Germline CDR1 and CDR2: GTSNPN and SVGIG (reference sequence). The length of the CDR3 is 16 residues. CDR3 bases: TGTGCCTGGAGTGTTTTCGGGACCCAGGGGGACTCACCCCTCCACTTT. Protein product: CAWSVFGTQGDSPLHF.

This chain links TRBV7-9 with TRBJ1-1, with a weak D call TRBD1 (6 bases). Germline CDR1 SEHNR, CDR2 FQNEAQ (reference sequence). The CDR3 is 13 residues long. Trimming cost V 3 bases and J 6 bases, with 11 bases left between them. CDR3 loop: CASSFLDRPEAFF. CDR3 nucleotides: TGTGCCAGCAGCTTTTTGGACAGACCTGAAGCTTTCTTT.

V is TRBV28 and J is TRBJ2-4; possible D gene TRBD2, 5 bases. This CDR3 has 15 amino acids. Germline assignment: CDR1 MDHEN and CDR2 SYDVKM. Trimming took off 4 bases at V and 0 bases at J, with 10 bases between the two ends. The CDR3 loop reads CASSSGGLAKNIQYF. CDR3 DNA sequence: TGTGCCAGCAGTTCCGGCGGGCTAGCCAAAAACATTCAGTACTTC.

V gene TRBV14 combines with J gene TRBJ2-3; 12 bases align to TRBD2. Unmatched junction bases numbered 1, after V lost 4 bases and J lost 5 bases. CDR1 SGHDN and CDR2 FVKESK come from the germline V gene. The CDR3 is made up of 14 amino acids. The CDR3 is CASSPLAGGDTQYF. CDR3 nucleotide sequence: TGTGCCAGCAGCCCACTAGCGGGGGGAGATACGCAGTATTTT. The full variable domain, in which reference TRBV14 and TRBJ2-3 provide the parts outside the CDR3, is EAGVTQFPSHSVIEKGQTVTLRCDPISGHDNLYWYRRVMGKEIKFLLHFVKESKQDESGMPNNRFLAERTGGTYSTLKVQPAELEDSGVYFCASSPLAGGDTQYFGPGTRLTVL.

This clone was picked up one time. The chain carries TRBV7-2 and TRBJ1-2; 8 bases fit TRBD1. The V and J ends lost 5 bases and 7 bases, in that order; junction bases with no gene match: 9. The V gene's germline CDR1 is SGHTA and CDR2 FQGNSA. This CDR3 has 14 residues. CDR3 amino acids: CASSHGQGRGGYTF. The CDR3 nucleotides read TGTGCCAGCAGCCACGGACAGGGAAGGGGTGGCTACACCTTC.

The chain is built from TRBV7-2 and TRBJ2-1; TRBD2 is a possible D gene (5 bases). This CDR3 has 14 amino acids. Germline-derived CDR1 and CDR2 are SGHTA and FQGNSA. The V end was cut by 1 base, the J end by 6 bases, with 10 bases between. The CDR3 sequence: CASSLDRRGNEQFF. Written as DNA, the CDR3 is TGTGCCAGCAGCTTAGACAGACGGGGCAATGAGCAGTTCTTC.

The chain has TRBV6-5 and TRBJ2-7, with TRBD1 as a possible D gene (5 bases). CDR1 and CDR2 from the germline V gene are MNHEY and SVGAGI. The V and J ends lost 2 bases and 0 bases respectively, with 14 bases between them. CDR3 length equals 16 residues. CDR3 DNA sequence: TGTGCCAGCAGTTACGGGGCATGGGATAGCTCCTACGAGCAGTACTTC. It codes for CASSYGAWDSSYEQYF.

This sequence joins TRBV30 and TRBJ2-2; TRBD1 matches 9 bases. The CDR3 covers 16 residues. Germline V gene lookup returns CDR1 GTSNPN and CDR2 SVGIG (reference sequence). Germline trimming cut 0 bases from V and 4 bases from J; bases unmatched to any gene: 6. CDR3 residues: CAWSVQGARVTGELFF. CDR3 DNA: TGTGCCTGGAGTGTACAGGGGGCGCGAGTCACCGGGGAGCTGTTTTTT.

This clone was detected only a few times. The chain has TRBV5-1 and TRBJ2-7; D is perhaps TRBD2 (5 bases). Trimming took 0 bases from V and 0 from J, leaving 10 bases between them. The length of the CDR3 is 15 residues. Germline V gene lookup returns CDR1 SGHRS and CDR2 YFSETQ. The CDR3 here is CASSLEARGSYEQYF. The CDR3 DNA reads as TGCGCCAGCAGCTTGGAGGCCCGGGGCTCCTACGAGCAGTACTTC.

The chain joins TRBV4-1 to TRBJ1-1; D is undetermined. CDR1 and CDR2 from the germline V gene are MGHRA and YSYEKL. V lost 5 bases and J lost 0, with 22 bases in between. This CDR3 is built from 18 residues. CDR3 residues: CASSVRAWRAVLNTEAFF. DNA of the CDR3: TGCGCCAGCAGCGTGCGTGCCTGGAGGGCCGTCCTGAACACTGAAGCTTTCTTT.

The chain joins TRBV7-2 to TRBJ2-7, with 9 bases fitting TRBD2. V gave up 7 bases and J gave up 4 bases; unmatched junction bases: 14. CDR1 is SGHTA, CDR2 FQGNSA, per germline. The CDR3 is 16 residues long. CDR3 in amino acids: CASNILGASGDYEQYF. CDR3 coding DNA: TGTGCCAGCAACATCCTTGGGGCTAGCGGGGATTACGAGCAGTACTTC.

This clone was detected only once. CDR3 nucleotide sequence: TGTGCCAGCAACAGGGGCGGGGGGGACACAGATACGCAGTATTTT. It codes for CASNRGGGDTDTQYF. The chain employs TRBV9 and TRBJ2-3; 9 bases align to TRBD2. Per germline, CDR1 SGDLS and CDR2 YYNGEE. With 6 bases clipped from V and 2 bases from J, the junction kept 7 bases outside the gene matches. The CDR3 runs 15 residues.

The rearrangement links TRBV19 to TRBJ1-5; a possible D gene is TRBD1 (6 bases). Deletions cut 4 bases from V and 0 bases from J, with 22 bases between. This CDR3 contains 19 residues. Germline CDR1 LNHDA, CDR2 SQIVND (reference sequence). In DNA, the CDR3 is TGTGCCAGTAGTACTAGCTTGTGGACAGCAATGTATAGCAATCAGCCCCAGCATTTT. This sequence encodes CASSTSLWTAMYSNQPQHF. Full variable domain (missing parts from reference TRBV19 and TRBJ1-5): DGGITQSPKYLFRKEGQNVTLSCEQNLNHDAMYWYRQDPGQGLRLIYYSQIVNDFQKGDIAEGYSVSREKKESFPLTVTSAQKNPTAFYLCASSTSLWTAMYSNQPQHFGDGTRLSIL.

The chain recombines TRBV5-1 with TRBJ2-7; weak D call: TRBD1 (5 bases). V lost 3 bases, J lost 5 bases, and 9 bases lay in between. The CDR3 sequence is 12 residues long. Germline-derived CDR1 and CDR2 are SGHRS and YFSETQ. The CDR3 DNA is TGCGCCAGCAGCTCCCGACAGCACGAGCAGTACTTC. Translated, it gives CASSSRQHEQYF.

The chain links TRBV9 to TRBJ1-1; 7 bases are shared with TRBD1. V lost 4 bases and J lost 0; bases outside the gene matches: 6. Germline CDR1 reads SGDLS; CDR2 reads YYNGEE. The CDR3 is 15 residues long. The CDR3 sequence is CASSPRDSLNTEAFF. CDR3 DNA: TGTGCCAGCAGCCCTCGGGACAGCCTGAACACTGAAGCTTTCTTT. The whole variable domain, filled in from reference TRBV9 and TRBJ1-1, reads DSGVTQTPKHLITATGQRVTLRCSPRSGDLSVYWYQQSLDQGLQFLIQYYNGEERAKGNILERFSAQQFPDLHSELNLSSLELGDSALYFCASSPRDSLNTEAFFGQGTRLTVV.

The chain joins TRBV5-4 to TRBJ2-7; 9 positions agree with TRBD2. In germline, CDR1 is SGHNT, CDR2 YYREEE (reference sequence). V lost 2 bases to trimming and J lost 3 bases; unmatched junction nucleotides: 6. CDR3 length: 15 residues. CDR3 nucleotide sequence: TGTGCCAGCAGCTTACCCGGGACTAGCAACTACGAGCAGTACTTC. It yields the protein CASSLPGTSNYEQYF.

The V gene is TRBV5-4, the J gene TRBJ2-2; TRBD2 agrees at 8 bases. The germline CDR1 and CDR2 sequences are SGHNT and YYREEE (reference sequence). The CDR3 consists of 17 residues. V dropped 4 bases and J dropped 3; count of bases not matched to a gene: 11. The CDR3 is CASSLGVGGVYTGELFF. Here the CDR3 DNA reads TGTGCCAGCAGCCTCGGTGTCGGGGGGGTGTACACCGGGGAGCTGTTTTTT.

In this sample, this clone turned up once. Other DNA sequences in this sample translate to the same CDR3. This chain joins TRBV7-9 and TRBJ2-7, with unresolved D. CDR1 SEHNR and CDR2 FQNEAQ come from the germline V gene (reference sequence). This CDR3 has 13 amino acids. V lost 1 base, J lost 3 bases, and 7 bases lay in between. DNA for the CDR3: TGTGCCAGCAGCTTAGGGGCTAACTACGAGCAGTACTTC. Translation gives CASSLGANYEQYF.

The CDR3 DNA is TGTGCCAGCAGCGCGCAGACAGGGGCTGCTGGTGGCTACACCTTC. Amino acid sequence: CASSAQTGAAGGYTF. The V call is TRBV9, the J call TRBJ1-2; 8 nucleotides line up with TRBD1. The V gene's germline CDR1 is SGDLS and CDR2 YYNGEE. CDR3 size: 15 residues. V dropped 3 bases and J dropped 7; count of bases not matched to a gene: 11. Drawing the rest from reference TRBV9 and TRBJ1-2, the complete variable domain is DSGVTQTPKHLITATGQRVTLRCSPRSGDLSVYWYQQSLDQGLQFLIQYYNGEERAKGNILERFSAQQFPDLHSELNLSSLELGDSALYFCASSAQTGAAGGYTFGSGTRLTVV.

The chain combines TRBV7-2 with TRBJ1-6; D call uncertain. The CDR3 is 14 residues long. Per the germline V gene, CDR1 is SGHTA and CDR2 is FQGNSA. V was clipped by 2 bases and J by 6 bases, with 8 bases between them. The CDR3 reads CASSLRRFNSPLHF. CDR3 sequence (DNA): TGTGCCAGCAGCTTAAGGAGGTTTAATTCACCCCTCCACTTT.

The table lists this clone with a few counts. This chain links TRBV6-1 with TRBJ1-1; possible D gene TRBD1, 6 bases. The germline V gene has CDR1 MNHNS and CDR2 SASEGT. The CDR3 runs to 13 residues. The ends were cut back, 7 bases at V and 4 bases at J, with 13 bases in the middle. This CDR3 reads CASKPGHSTEAFF. DNA of the CDR3: TGTGCCAGCAAACCGGGACACTCCACTGAAGCTTTCTTT.

The chain couples TRBV30 to TRBJ1-2, with unresolved D. Germline lookup yields CDR1 GTSNPN and CDR2 SVGIG (reference sequence). This CDR3 has 15 amino acids. The V and J ends lost 0 bases and 7 bases respectively, with 18 bases between them. CDR3 protein: CAWSVRSSGILGYTF. The CDR3, as DNA: TGTGCCTGGAGTGTACGTTCGTCGGGGATCCTTGGCTACACCTTC.

V gene TRBV5-1 combines with J gene TRBJ2-7; 7 bases are shared with TRBD2. Germline CDR1 reads SGHRS; CDR2 reads YFSETQ. The ends lost 4 bases at V and 2 bases at J; junction bases unmatched: 6. The CDR3 extends over 14 amino acids. This CDR3 is CASSARGGAYEQYF. CDR3 in DNA: TGCGCCAGCAGCGCACGCGGGGGAGCCTACGAGCAGTACTTC.

The V call is TRBV2, the J call TRBJ1-4; 8 positions match TRBD1. The CDR3 covers 14 residues. J lost 8 bases, V lost 6 bases, and 8 bases had no gene match. CDR1 SNHLY and CDR2 FYNNEI come from the germline V gene. The CDR3 is CASRERQGFEKLFF. As DNA, the CDR3 is TGTGCCAGCAGGGAAAGACAGGGGTTCGAAAAACTGTTTTTT.

This clone was picked up a small number of times. The chain links TRBV5-1 to TRBJ2-1, with 16 bases aligning to TRBD2. The V segment lost 3 bases and the J segment 7 bases; nucleotides outside the gene matches: 10. The CDR3 consists of 18 residues. CDR1 and CDR2 from the germline V gene are SGHRS and YFSETQ. CDR3 loop: CASSSGLAGGPLRNEQFF. The CDR3 DNA reads as TGCGCCAGCAGCTCGGGACTAGCGGGGGGGCCTCTTAGGAATGAGCAGTTCTTC.

The J gene is TRBJ2-2, the V gene TRBV10-1; 7 bases map to TRBD1. This CDR3 is built from 14 residues. The germline V gene encodes CDR1 WNHNN and CDR2 SYGVQD (reference sequence). V lost 8 bases and J lost 7; bases outside the gene matches: 10. CDR3 bases: TGCGCCAGCTCCAAAACAGGGGCTGACGGGGAGCTGTTTTTT. Residues: CASSKTGADGELFF.

The chain links TRBV6-5 to TRBJ1-1, with D possibly TRBD1 on 5 matching bases. Germline loops: CDR1 MNHEY, CDR2 SVGAGI. There are 12 residues in the CDR3. Trimming removed 6 bases at V and 4 bases at J, with 9 bases between. Written as DNA, the CDR3 is TGTGCCAGCAGAGGGGTACGCACTGAAGCTTTCTTT. Its protein product is CASRGVRTEAFF.

CDR3 sequence (DNA): TGTGCCAGCAGTTGGGGAGGCGGGGGGAATTACAATGAGCAGTTCTTC. Amino acids: CASSWGGGGNYNEQFF. The genes are TRBV6-5 and TRBJ2-1; 8 bases match TRBD2. Germline values: CDR1 MNHEY, CDR2 SVGAGI. The CDR3 consists of 16 residues. After removal of 4 bases from V and 4 bases from J, the junction contained 9 bases not matched to a gene.